The subject of this entry is one T cell receptor (beta chain). Its specificity is unknown. Germline lookup yields CDR1 WSHSY and CDR2 SAAADI. The CDR3 sequence is 11 residues long. Deletions cut 6 bases from V and 11 bases from J, with 14 bases between. Sequenced by immunoSEQ multiplex PCR; TCRdb stores in-frame clones only, minus some. The data show about 2 million clones, less than 95% seen once. Naive CD8 cells comprised CD45RO-negative, CCR7-positively selected cells, excluding terminally differentiated effector memory CD45RA+ cells. This entry belongs to a study of shared clonotypes between healthy human individuals. Study-wide points: The study found lower generation probabilities in non-shared clonotypes than in those shared by all four donors. The authors expected sequencing depth to affect clonotype sharing among donors.

This chain links TRBV10-2 with TRBJ2-7; D ambiguous. Sequenced: naive CD8+ T cells sorted from blood. This TCR came from a man between 18 and 29 years old in good health. The CDR3 DNA follows: TGCGCCAGCAGGGACGGCTCCGTGGAGTACTTC. Protein product: CASRDGSVEYF.